This section outlines one T cell receptor (beta chain) sequence together with its context. Antigen unknown. Molecular barcoding with unique molecular identifiers was used for the TCRbeta library. MiXCR, run by TCRdb on the PCR reads, gives a single entry per CDR3 protein. The sample carries some 450,000 distinct CDR3 sequences, around two fifths recorded once. This specimen belongs to a study of T-cell reconstitution after alpha-beta-depleted transplantation in children. Overall study results and limits: Roughly two months post-transplant, alpha-beta T cells reportedly originated from several hundred graft clones that had expanded. Surviving recipient cells, namely T cells and thymic progenitors, were the source of high day-60 TCRbeta diversity in some patients. T-cell counts and diversity at one year post-transplant came mainly from newly produced T cells.

The V gene lost 3 bases and the J gene lost 2 bases, with 18 bases spanning the gap. The V gene's germline CDR1 is SGHDT and CDR2 YYEEEE. The CDR3 has 16 amino acids. This specimen consisted of PBMCs, obtained before TCRalphabeta/CD19-depleted stem cell transplant. The genes are TRBV5-6 and TRBJ2-7; D may match TRBD1 or TRBD2 (5 bases each). The source of this sequence is a girl aged 2 to 10 with aplastic anemia, due to receive a stem cell transplant. Here the CDR3 reads CASSSLGDLQAYEQYF. DNA for the CDR3: TGTGCCAGCAGCTCCCTAGGGGACCTACAAGCCTACGAGCAGTACTTC.